The entry below describes one T cell receptor beta chain. Its target is not known. This entry comes from a study of CD8+ T cells in alopecia areata. In alopecia areata patients, both lesional scalp punch biopsies and peripheral blood were collected. Sorting separated CD4+ and CD8+ T cells out of PBMCs. The study, taken as a whole, reports: Sequences from scalp samples also cover resident alphabeta T cells of normal skin. Normal scalp showed lower clonality than lesional scalp, especially alopecia totalis/universalis.

This CDR3 comprises 14 residues. Germline loops: CDR1 MNHEY, CDR2 SVGAGI. The V and J ends lost 5 bases and 0 bases respectively, with 10 bases between them. Extracted from the samples, RNA was reverse transcribed into cDNA to serve as the sequencing template. The repertoire was sequenced with immunoSEQ multiplex PCR; TCRdb's copy has only in-frame clones and lacks some. The top ten hold roughly 51% of the sample, which has about 64,000 clones, about 40% seen once. V gene TRBV6-5 combines with J gene TRBJ1-1, with D perhaps TRBD1 (5 bases). Sequences were obtained from NKG2D-low CD8+ T cells sorted from blood. The sequence was collected from a human donor with alopecia areata. CDR3 sequence: CASSKTTVNTEAFF. CDR3 bases: TGTGCCAGCAGTAAAACGACAGTGAACACTGAAGCTTTCTTT.